This T cell receptor beta chain was recovered during a study of T cells in Graves' hyperthyroidism and ophthalmopathy. At the level of the study: At the time of initial diagnosis and before any treatment, peripheral blood was collected.

Points on this clonotype: Its antigen is still unknown.

Regions amplified from RNA transcripts were the TCR beta CDR3 regions. The HTBI set primed first-round TCR CDR3 RT-PCR. MiXCR was run by TCRdb on the multiplex PCR reads, yielding one entry per CDR3 protein. This sample has a few hundred thousand distinct CDR3 sequences, with roughly 13% found just once. Germline values: CDR1 MDHEN, CDR2 SYDVKM. The CDR3 consists of 15 residues. Losses at the gene ends were 6 bases for V and 4 bases for J; bases not matched to a gene: 8. Study results and limitations: Through a model of 13 V-J features, ophthalmopathy was separated from stable hyperthyroidism. Blood shared most expanded thyroid clonotypes above 0.001.

The sample comprised blood. The gene calls are TRBV28 and TRBJ2-3; 9 positions match TRBD2. This sequence originates from a woman under 30 with Graves' hyperthyroidism. CDR3 residues: CASSLGGRGSDTQYF. CDR3 DNA sequence: TGTGCCAGCAGCTTAGGCGGGAGGGGATCAGATACGCAGTATTTT.